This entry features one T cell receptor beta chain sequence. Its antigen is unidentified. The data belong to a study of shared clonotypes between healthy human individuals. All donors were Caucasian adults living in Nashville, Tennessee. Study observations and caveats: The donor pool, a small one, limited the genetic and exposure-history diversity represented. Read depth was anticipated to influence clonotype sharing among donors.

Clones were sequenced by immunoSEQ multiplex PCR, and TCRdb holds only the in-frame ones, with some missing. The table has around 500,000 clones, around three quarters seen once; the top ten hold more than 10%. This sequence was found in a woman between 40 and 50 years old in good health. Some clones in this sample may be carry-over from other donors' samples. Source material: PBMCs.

The chain's CDR3 is CASRLGLSYEQYF. The CDR3 nucleotides are TGTGCCAGCCGACTAGGCCTCTCCTACGAGCAGTACTTC. The chain couples TRBV27 to TRBJ2-7; a possible D gene is TRBD2 (6 bases). The germline V gene encodes CDR1 MNHEY and CDR2 SMNVEV (reference sequence). Trimming took 8 bases from V and 0 from J, leaving 11 bases between them. There are 13 residues in the CDR3.